Listed below are T cell receptor beta chains from one sample, sequenced in a study of shared clonotypes between healthy human individuals. The repertoire was sequenced with immunoSEQ multiplex PCR; TCRdb's copy has only in-frame clones and lacks some. This table holds about 690,000 clones, 90% found once. The sequencing input was memory CD8+ T cells from PBMCs. The receptor set was obtained from a man aged 18 to 35 in good health. Some clones in this sample may be carry-over from other donors' samples. The CDR3 runs from the conserved cysteine through the conserved F or W. The D gene is left open where the match is weak. Not all rows give a size; the values are once, few, many and, for expanded clones, a class.

D	V	J	size	DNA	CDR3
TRBD2	TRBV29-1	TRBJ2-1	.	TGCAGCGGGAGAGGGAGGGAGGTCAATGAGCAGTTCTTC	CSGRGREVNEQFF
TRBD2	TRBV28	TRBJ2-7	.	TGTGCCAGCAGTTTCGCGCTAGCGGGAGCAGACGAGCAGTACTTC	CASSFALAGADEQYF
TRBD2	TRBV2	TRBJ2-7	.	TGTGCCACCATAAACGGGCGGGAGGTCTCCTACGAGCAGTACTTC	CATINGREVSYEQYF
.	TRBV4-1	TRBJ2-7	once	TGCGCCAGCAGCCTTATCGGACCGACCTCCTACGAGCAGTACTTC	CASSLIGPTSYEQYF
.	TRBV18	TRBJ1-4	once	TGTGCCAGCTCACCCCGAGGTGAAAAACTGTTTTTT	CASSPRGEKLFF
.	TRBV5-4	TRBJ2-6	.	TGTGCCAGCACCGACCGGGCCTCCTCATCCAGGGCCAACGTCCTGACTTTC	CASTDRASSSRANVLTF
.	TRBV28	TRBJ2-7	.	TGTGCCAGCACCGTTAGCCCTCACGAGCAGTACTTC	CASTVSPHEQYF
.	TRBV27	TRBJ2-2	.	TGTGCCAGCAGTTTGATGAACACCGGGGAGCTGTTTTTT	CASSLMNTGELFF
.	TRBV6-5	TRBJ1-1	.	TGTGCCAGCAGCCCGGTAGTGTGGGAGAACACTGAAGCTTTCTTT	CASSPVVWENTEAFF
.	TRBV7-2	TRBJ2-7	.	TGTGCCAGCAGCTTTGGGCTTACCTACGAGCAGTACTTC	CASSFGLTYEQYF
.	TRBV27	TRBJ2-3	.	TGTGCCAGCAGTCCCCAGGACTACACAGATACGCAGTATTTT	CASSPQDYTDTQYF
TRBD2	TRBV29-1	TRBJ2-7	.	TGCAGCGTTGAAGGGACGGACAGGGGGCTTGGGACTAGCGGGAGTTCCCCCTACGAGCAGTACTTC	CSVEGTDRGLGTSGSSPYEQYF
.	TRBV10-3	TRBJ1-4	.	TGTGCCATCAGCCCGGGACAAGGGCTGTTTTTT	CAISPGQGLFF
TRBD1	TRBV7-9	TRBJ1-1	.	TGTGCCAGCAGCTTGCCGGGACAGATAAGTGAAGCTTTCTTT	CASSLPGQISEAFF
.	TRBV7-8	TRBJ1-1	.	TGTGCCAGCAGCGGCAGAATCATGAACACTGAAGCTTTCTTT	CASSGRIMNTEAFF
TRBD1	TRBV19	TRBJ2-7	.	TGTGCCAGTAGTTCGAGGACAGGAAATTACGAGCAGTACTTC	CASSSRTGNYEQYF